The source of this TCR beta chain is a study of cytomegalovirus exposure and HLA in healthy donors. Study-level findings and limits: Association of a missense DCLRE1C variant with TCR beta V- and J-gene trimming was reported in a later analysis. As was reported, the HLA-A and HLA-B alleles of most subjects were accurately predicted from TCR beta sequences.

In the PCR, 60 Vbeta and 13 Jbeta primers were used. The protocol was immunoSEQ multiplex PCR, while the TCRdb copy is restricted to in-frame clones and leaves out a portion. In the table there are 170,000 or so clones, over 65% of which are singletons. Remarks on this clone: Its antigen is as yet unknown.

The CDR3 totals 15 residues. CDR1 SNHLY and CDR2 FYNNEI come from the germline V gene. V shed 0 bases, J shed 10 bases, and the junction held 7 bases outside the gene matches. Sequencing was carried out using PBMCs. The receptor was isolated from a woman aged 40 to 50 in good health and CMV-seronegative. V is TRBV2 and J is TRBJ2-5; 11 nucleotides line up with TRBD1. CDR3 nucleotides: TGTGCCAGCAGTGAAGCGCTTCCGGGACAGGGGGGCCAGTACTTC. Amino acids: CASSEALPGQGGQYF.